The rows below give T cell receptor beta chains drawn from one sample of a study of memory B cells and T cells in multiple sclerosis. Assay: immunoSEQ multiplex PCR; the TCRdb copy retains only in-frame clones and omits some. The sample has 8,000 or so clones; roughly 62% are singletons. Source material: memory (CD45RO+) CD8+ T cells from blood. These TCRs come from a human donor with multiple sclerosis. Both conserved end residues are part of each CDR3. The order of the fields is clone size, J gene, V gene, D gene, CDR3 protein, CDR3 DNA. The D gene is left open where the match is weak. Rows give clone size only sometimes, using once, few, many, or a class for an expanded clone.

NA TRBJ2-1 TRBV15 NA CATSRAMEGPNEQFF TGTGCCACCAGCAGAGCTATGGAGGGCCCCAATGAGCAGTTCTTC
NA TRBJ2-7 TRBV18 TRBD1 CASSSTGGSTSAYEQYF TGTGCCAGCTCGTCGACAGGGGGCTCGACTAGCGCCTACGAGCAGTACTTC
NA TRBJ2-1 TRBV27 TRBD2 CASSRGASGYSSYNEQFF TGTGCCAGCAGCCGCGGGGCTAGCGGGTATAGCTCCTACAATGAGCAGTTCTTC
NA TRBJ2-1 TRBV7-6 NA CASSLYLLDEQFF TGTGCCAGCAGCTTATATTTACTAGATGAGCAGTTCTTC
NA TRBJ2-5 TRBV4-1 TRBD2 CASSQVLAGTSGTQYF TGCGCCAGCAGCCAAGTCCTAGCGGGGACATCCGGGACCCAGTACTTC
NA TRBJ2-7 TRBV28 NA CASSFQGGSYEQYF TGTGCCAGCAGCTTCCAGGGGGGCTCCTACGAGCAGTACTTC
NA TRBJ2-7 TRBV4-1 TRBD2 CASSRTGAGGPGEQYF TGCGCCAGCAGCCGAACCGGAGCGGGAGGGCCAGGGGAGCAGTACTTC
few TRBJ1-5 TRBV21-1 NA CASSPGQQDSNQPQHF TGTGCCAGCAGCCCAGGACAGCAAGATAGCAATCAGCCCCAGCATTTT
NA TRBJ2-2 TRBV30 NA CAWSVQRELNTGELFF TGTGCCTGGAGTGTACAACGGGAACTCAACACCGGGGAGCTGTTTTTT
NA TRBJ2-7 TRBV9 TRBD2 CASSPRGSGSLYEQYF TGTGCCAGCAGCCCCCGAGGGAGCGGGAGTCTCTACGAGCAGTACTTC
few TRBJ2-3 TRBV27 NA CASSLLGGPSTDTQYF TGTGCCAGCAGTTTACTAGGCGGGCCAAGCACAGATACGCAGTATTTT
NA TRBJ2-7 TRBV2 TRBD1 CASSERDIRDRYTYEQYF TGTGCCAGCAGTGAAAGGGACATCCGGGACAGGTATACCTACGAGCAGTACTTC
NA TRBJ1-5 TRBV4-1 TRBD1 CASSQDLYWDRGNNQPQHF TGCGCCAGCAGCCAAGATTTGTATTGGGACAGGGGTAACAATCAGCCCCAGCATTTT
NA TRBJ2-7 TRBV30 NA CAWTGGYEQYF TGTGCCTGGACAGGAGGTTACGAGCAGTACTTC
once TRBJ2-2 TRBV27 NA CASRGGRNTGELFF TGTGCCAGCAGGGGGGGACGGAACACCGGGGAGCTGTTTTTT
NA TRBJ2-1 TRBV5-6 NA CASSLGGGEQFF TGTGCCAGCAGCTTGGGCGGAGGGGAGCAGTTCTTC
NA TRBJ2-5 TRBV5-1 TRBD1 CASSDHRTGEQETQYF TGCGCCAGCAGCGACCACCGGACAGGGGAGCAAGAGACCCAGTACTTC
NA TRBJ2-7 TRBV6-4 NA CASSLAYRDESEQYF TGTGCCAGCAGCTTGGCCTACCGGGATGAGAGCGAGCAGTACTTC
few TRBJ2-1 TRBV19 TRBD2 CASNNLAGVREQFF TGTGCCAGTAATAACCTAGCGGGAGTTAGAGAGCAGTTCTTC
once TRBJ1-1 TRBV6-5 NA CASSLTVFTEAFF TGTGCCAGCAGCCTCACGGTCTTCACTGAAGCTTTCTTT
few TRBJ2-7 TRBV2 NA CALLLGTGSEQYF TGTGCCCTTCTACTTGGAACAGGTAGCGAGCAGTACTTC
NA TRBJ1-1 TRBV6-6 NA CASSRQVAEAFF TGTGCCAGCAGCCGTCAGGTAGCTGAAGCTTTCTTT
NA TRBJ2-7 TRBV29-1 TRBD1 CSVLPRDRENEQYF TGCAGCGTTCTACCCCGAGACAGGGAAAACGAGCAGTACTTC
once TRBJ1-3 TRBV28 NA CASRTRASGNTIYF TGTGCCAGCAGGACTCGCGCCTCTGGAAACACCATATATTTT
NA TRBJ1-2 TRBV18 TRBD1 CASSTGTGGFGYTF TGTGCCAGCTCAACCGGGACAGGGGGCTTTGGCTACACCTTC
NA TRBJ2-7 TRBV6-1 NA CASSENRDNSYEQYF TGTGCCAGCAGTGAAAACCGGGACAATTCCTACGAGCAGTACTTC
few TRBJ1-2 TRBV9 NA CASSVVQAPDYSGYTF TGTGCCAGCAGCGTAGTGCAGGCCCCTGATTATAGTGGCTACACCTTC
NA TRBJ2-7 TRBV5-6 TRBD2 CASSLTSGGSSYEQYF TGTGCCAGCAGCTTGACTAGCGGTGGGAGCTCCTACGAGCAGTACTTC
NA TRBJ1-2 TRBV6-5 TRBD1 CASSLFRDSRGGYTF TGTGCCAGCAGCCTGTTCCGGGACAGCAGAGGTGGCTACACCTTC
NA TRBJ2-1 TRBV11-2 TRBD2 CASSGTRSNEQFF TGTGCCAGCTCCGGGACTAGGTCCAATGAGCAGTTCTTC
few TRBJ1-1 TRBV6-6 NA CASSYRSGSEAFF TGTGCCAGCAGTTACCGTTCAGGGTCAGAAGCTTTCTTT
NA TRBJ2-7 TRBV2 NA CASSEGGQYEQYF TGTGCCAGCAGTGAAGGGGGGCAGTACGAGCAGTACTTC
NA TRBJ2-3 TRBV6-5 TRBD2 CASSLSSGSTDTQYF TGTGCCAGCAGTCTCTCTAGCGGAAGCACAGATACGCAGTATTTT
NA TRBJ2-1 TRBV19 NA CASSIRQAKYNEQFF TGTGCCAGTAGTATTCGGCAGGCTAAGTACAATGAGCAGTTCTTC
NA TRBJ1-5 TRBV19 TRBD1 CASSTRTGNNQPQHF TGTGCCAGTAGTACTAGGACAGGTAACAATCAGCCCCAGCATTTT
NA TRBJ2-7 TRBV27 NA CASSSFGGPGSYEQYF TGTGCCAGCAGTTCTTTTGGGGGCCCCGGTTCCTACGAGCAGTACTTC
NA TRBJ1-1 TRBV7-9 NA CASSFGNTEAFF TGTGCCAGCAGCTTCGGGAACACTGAAGCTTTCTTT
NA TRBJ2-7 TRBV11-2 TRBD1 CASSPGTGGEQYF TGTGCCAGCAGCCCCGGGACAGGCGGCGAGCAGTACTTC
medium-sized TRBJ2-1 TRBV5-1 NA CASSLHANNEQFF TGCGCCAGCAGCTTGCACGCTAACAATGAGCAGTTCTTC
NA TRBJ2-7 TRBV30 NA CAWSSSYEQYF TGTGCCTGGAGCAGCTCCTACGAGCAGTACTTC
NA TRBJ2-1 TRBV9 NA CASSVSVHNEQFF TGTGCCAGCAGCGTTTCGGTTCACAATGAGCAGTTCTTC
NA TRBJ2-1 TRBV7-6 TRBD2 CASSRGGEVSSYNEQFF TGTGCCAGCAGCCGGGGGGGGGAGGTAAGCTCCTACAATGAGCAGTTCTTC
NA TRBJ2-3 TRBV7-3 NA CASSPTLAINPDTQYF TGTGCCAGCAGCCCTACTTTAGCAATCAATCCAGATACGCAGTATTTT
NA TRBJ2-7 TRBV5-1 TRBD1 CASSLAGGREQYF TGCGCCAGCAGCTTGGCAGGGGGACGCGAGCAGTACTTC
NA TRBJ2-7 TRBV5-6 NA CASSLAGAPLNEQYF TGTGCCAGCAGCTTGGCTGGGGCCCCTCTAAACGAGCAGTACTTC
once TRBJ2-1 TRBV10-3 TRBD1 CAISESGTGGAFFEQFF TGTGCCATCAGTGAGTCCGGGACAGGGGGCGCCTTTTTTGAGCAGTTCTTC
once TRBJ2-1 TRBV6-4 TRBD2 CASSHQGTSYEQFF TGTGCCAGCAGCCACCAAGGGACTAGCTATGAGCAGTTCTTC
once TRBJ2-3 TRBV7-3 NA CASSLLGDTQYF TGTGCCAGCAGCTTACTAGGAGATACGCAGTATTTT